What follows are 2 T cell receptor beta chains derived from one specimen sequenced in a study of glioma-infiltrating T cells. Using RNA template, CDR3s of TCR alpha and beta were amplified with iRepertoire arm-PCR. In TCRdb, the multiplex PCR reads were re-called with MiXCR into one record per CDR3 protein. The repertoire consists of 400,000 or so distinct CDR3 sequences, with around 45% occurring once and the leading ten covering more than 10%. What was sequenced was glioma tissue, nonneoplastic brain tissue, or PBMCs (not recorded which). These receptors all stem from a human donor with low-grade glioma or glioblastoma, undergoing nonglioma brain surgery, or in good health (not recorded which).

The rearrangement links TRBV19 to TRBJ1-1; D is perhaps TRBD1 (6 bases). V gave up 4 bases and J gave up 6 bases, with 12 bases separating them. The length of the CDR3 is 13 residues. In germline, CDR1 is LNHDA, CDR2 SQIVND (reference sequence). CDR3 DNA: TGTGCCAGTAGTACCCCCAGGGGAGCTGAAGCTTTCTTT. As protein: CASSTPRGAEAFF. The full variable domain, with the rest looked up from reference TRBV19 and TRBJ1-1, is DGGITQSPKYLFRKEGQNVTLSCEQNLNHDAMYWYRQDPGQGLRLIYYSQIVNDFQKGDIAEGYSVSREKKESFPLTVTSAQKNPTAFYLCASSTPRGAEAFFGQGTRLTVV.

The table lists this clonotype with many counts. The chain has TRBV20-1 and TRBJ2-5; TRBD2 matches 13 bases. Per the germline V gene, CDR1 is DFQATT and CDR2 is SNEGSKA (reference sequence). J was trimmed by 7 bases and V by 0 bases; bases with no gene match: 5. The CDR3 runs to 15 residues. Written as DNA, the CDR3 is TGCAGTGCTAGAGAGGGACTAGCGGGACACGGGACCCAGTACTTC. Amino acids: CSAREGLAGHGTQYF.